Following are 21 T cell receptor beta chains from one sample sequenced in a study of T cell responses to AZD1222 COVID-19 vaccine. The method was immunoSEQ multiplex PCR; TCRdb's version includes in-frame clones alone and lacks a portion of them. The sample shows 100,000 to 150,000 clones, roughly 90% of them seen only once. The input for sequencing was peripheral blood, taken on day 0 of AZD1222 vaccination. The receptors originated from an adult in good health.

The chain carries TRBV6-5 and TRBJ1-1; 8 bases agree with TRBD1. The CDR3 consists of 14 residues. CDR1 is MNHEY and CDR2 is SVGAGI in the germline V gene. V shed 6 bases, J shed 4 bases, and the junction held 7 bases outside the gene matches. As DNA, the CDR3 is TGTGCCAGCAGCCGAACGACAGGGGCCACTGAAGCTTTCTTT. As protein: CASSRTTGATEAFF.

The chain uses TRBV6-5 and TRBJ1-5; D is unresolved. The CDR3 runs to 15 residues. Germline values: CDR1 MNHEY, CDR2 SVGAGI. V was cut by 5 bases and J by 0 bases, with 11 bases left in between. The CDR3 DNA reads TGTGCCAGCAGTCCGGACGGTAATAGCAATCAGCCCCAGCATTTT. It translates to CASSPDGNSNQPQHF.

V and J are TRBV11-2 and TRBJ2-1, with 13 bases identical to TRBD2. Germline values: CDR1 SGHAT, CDR2 FQNNGV. Trimming cost V 3 bases and J 5 bases; bases outside gene matches: 4. The CDR3 has 16 amino acids. The CDR3 coding sequence is TGTGCCAGCAGCTTCCGGACTAGCGGGAGTGACAATGAGCAGTTCTTC. Protein product: CASSFRTSGSDNEQFF.

CDR3 coding DNA: TGTGCCAGCAGTTACTCGCTCCCGGGACTAGCGGGACCCAATGAGCAGTTCTTC. Protein product: CASSYSLPGLAGPNEQFF. This rearrangement joins TRBV6-2 or TRBV6-3 to TRBJ2-1; 13 nucleotides match TRBD2. Germline loops: CDR1 MNHEY, CDR2 SVGEGT. The V and J ends lost 0 bases and 6 bases, in that order; junction bases with no gene match: 8. The CDR3 totals 18 residues.

The gene calls are TRBV12-3 or TRBV12-4 and TRBJ2-1; no clear D. The CDR3 sequence is 11 residues long. V gave up 3 bases and J gave up 8 bases, with 5 bases separating them. Here the CDR3 DNA reads TGTGCCAGCAGTTTTCTCTATGAGCAGTTCTTC. It translates to CASSFLYEQFF.

This clone was counted a single time. The chain has TRBV29-1 and TRBJ2-7, with TRBD2 identical over 7 bases. Germline assignment: CDR1 SQVTM and CDR2 ANQGSEA. V trimming: 6 bases; J trimming: 3 bases; junction bases outside the gene matches: 17. This CDR3 region has 16 residues. CDR3 DNA: TGCAGCGTACGGGGCGGGAGTGGTGTCGGAGACTACGAGCAGTACTTC. Amino acids: CSVRGGSGVGDYEQYF.

This rearrangement joins TRBV27 to TRBJ1-2; D might be TRBD1 (5 bases). V dropped 2 bases and J dropped 4 bases, with 14 bases sitting between them. The CDR3 has 15 amino acids. In germline, CDR1 is MNHEY, CDR2 SMNVEV (reference sequence). CDR3 in amino acids: CASSLRGRASYGYTF. CDR3 nucleotide sequence: TGTGCCAGCAGTTTAAGGGGCAGGGCGAGCTATGGCTACACCTTC.

This clone showed up just a few times. This chain links TRBV25-1 with TRBJ2-3; 10 bases align to TRBD2. V gave up 8 bases and J gave up 3 bases; unmatched junction bases: 5. The germline gives CDR1 MGHDK, CDR2 SYGVNS. The CDR3 sequence is 14 residues long. CDR3 nucleotide sequence: TGTGCCAGCTCTCTAGCGGGAGATACAGATACGCAGTATTTT. It encodes CASSLAGDTDTQYF.

A few counts support this clone. This rearrangement joins TRBV9 to TRBJ1-3; perhaps TRBD1 as D (5 bases). The CDR3 contains 14 residues. Germline V lookup: CDR1 SGDLS, CDR2 YYNGEE. Between the trimmed V and J ends, which lost 9 bases and 0 bases, there was a span of 13 bases. The CDR3 loop reads CATSGTASGNTIYF. The CDR3 DNA sequence: TGTGCCACCTCGGGGACGGCCTCTGGAAACACCATATATTTT.

This chain connects TRBV27 to TRBJ1-2; 7 bases are a match to TRBD1. V was pared by 3 bases and J by 4 bases, with 8 bases of the junction left unmatched. Per germline, CDR1 MNHEY and CDR2 SMNVEV (reference sequence). The CDR3 is 15 amino acids. CDR3 DNA sequence: TGTGCCAGCAGTTTGGGGACAGTTCCAATCTATGGCTACACCTTC. Its translation is CASSLGTVPIYGYTF.

The rearrangement joins TRBV18 to TRBJ1-1; D is uncertain. From germline, CDR1 is KGHSH and CDR2 LQKENI. This CDR3 comprises 16 residues. Trimming removed 2 bases from V and 0 bases from J, with 13 bases in between. The CDR3 nucleotides are TGTGCCAGCTCACCAGCACCGGAGCCTATGAACACTGAAGCTTTCTTT. Its translation: CASSPAPEPMNTEAFF. The variable domain in full, with the rest retrieved from reference TRBV18 and TRBJ1-1, is NAGVMQNPRHLVRRRGQEARLRCSPMKGHSHVYWYRQLPEEGLKFMVYLQKENIIDESGMPKERFSAEFPKEGPSILRIQQVVRGDSAAYFCASSPAPEPMNTEAFFGQGTRLTVV.

The chain recombines TRBV19 with TRBJ1-5, with D uncertain. Germline V gene lookup returns CDR1 LNHDA and CDR2 SQIVND (reference sequence). The CDR3 length is 18 residues. Trimming left V 7 bases short and J 3 bases short, with 25 bases between. CDR3 sequence (DNA): TGTGCCAGTAAGCTGAAGCTTAGGTCTGAGATAGACAATCAGCCCCAGCATTTT. It translates to CASKLKLRSEIDNQPQHF.

This chain connects TRBV7-8 to TRBJ2-1; 7 bases are a match to TRBD1. Germline V CDR1 and CDR2: SGHVS, FQNEAQ. V lost 1 base to trimming and J lost 4 bases; unmatched junction nucleotides: 7. The CDR3 totals 16 residues. This chain's CDR3 is CASSLDRGTVYNEQFF. The CDR3 DNA reads TGTGCCAGCAGCTTAGACAGAGGGACAGTTTACAATGAGCAGTTCTTC. Full variable domain (remainder filled in from reference TRBV7-8 and TRBJ2-1): GAGVSQSPRYKVAKRGQDVALRCDPISGHVSLFWYQQALGQGPEFLTYFQNEAQLDKSGLPSDRFFAERPEGSVSTLKIQRTQQEDSAVYLCASSLDRGTVYNEQFFGPGTRLTVL.

J is TRBJ1-1 and V is TRBV9; D might be TRBD1 (5 bases). Germline V lookup: CDR1 SGDLS, CDR2 YYNGEE. This CDR3 spans 14 amino acids. Trimming took off 0 bases at V and 6 bases at J, with 12 bases between the two ends. In DNA form, the CDR3 reads TGTGCCAGCAGCGTAGGGGTGACAGATGCTGAAGCTTTCTTT. It translates to CASSVGVTDAEAFF. The variable domain in full, with the rest retrieved from reference TRBV9 and TRBJ1-1, is DSGVTQTPKHLITATGQRVTLRCSPRSGDLSVYWYQQSLDQGLQFLIQYYNGEERAKGNILERFSAQQFPDLHSELNLSSLELGDSALYFCASSVGVTDAEAFFGQGTRLTVV.

The rearrangement uses TRBV11-2 and TRBJ1-2; TRBD1 is a possible D gene (5 bases). Germline V gene lookup returns CDR1 SGHAT and CDR2 FQNNGV. The CDR3 length is 14 residues. Between the trimmed V and J ends, which lost 5 bases and 6 bases, there was a span of 16 bases. The CDR3 DNA sequence: TGTGCCAGCAGCCCCCCCGGGGCGCTACATGGCTACACCTTC. Protein: CASSPPGALHGYTF.

A single count supports this clone. This chain joins TRBV16 and TRBJ1-5; D not certain. Deletions cut 3 bases from V and 0 bases from J, with 21 bases between. The CDR3 extends over 19 amino acids. Germline CDR1 reads KGHSY; CDR2 reads FQNENV. The CDR3, as DNA: TGTGCCAGCAGCCAGCTCCAGCGGGCACTTGCTTATAGCAATCAGCCCCAGCATTTT. Its translation is CASSQLQRALAYSNQPQHF.

The rearrangement joins TRBV28 to TRBJ1-5, with D unclear. CDR1 is MDHEN, CDR2 SYDVKM, per germline. V was shortened by 3 bases and J by 5 bases, with 11 bases between the two germline ends. This CDR3 has 14 residues. The CDR3 reads CASSFMGIYQPQHF. The CDR3 coding sequence is TGTGCCAGCAGTTTTATGGGGATCTATCAGCCCCAGCATTTT.

This clone has just a few counts. This rearrangement joins TRBV6-1 to TRBJ1-1; 7 bases fit TRBD1. The CDR3 is 14 amino acids. V lost 0 bases and J lost 4; bases outside the gene matches: 2. CDR1 is MNHNS and CDR2 is SASEGT in the germline V gene. The CDR3 sequence is CASSEAWDSTEAFF. DNA for the CDR3: TGTGCCAGCAGTGAAGCGTGGGACAGCACTGAAGCTTTCTTT.

The rearrangement joins TRBV19 to TRBJ2-1, with 15 nucleotides matching TRBD2. Germline assignment: CDR1 LNHDA and CDR2 SQIVND (reference sequence). Trimming removed 3 bases from V and 8 bases from J; junction bases left unmatched: 5. The CDR3 spans 16 residues. The CDR3 sequence: CASSIPGLAGGDEQFF. The CDR3 bases are TGTGCCAGTAGTATCCCGGGACTAGCGGGAGGTGATGAGCAGTTCTTC.

The chain uses TRBV28 and TRBJ1-1; D remains ambiguous. CDR1 is MDHEN, CDR2 SYDVKM, per germline. Trimming took 5 bases from V and 1 from J, leaving 2 bases between them. CDR3 length: 11 residues. This chain's CDR3 is CASSTNTEAFF. The CDR3 region has the DNA TGTGCCAGCAGTACGAACACTGAAGCTTTCTTT. Together with reference TRBV28 and TRBJ1-1, the CDR3 gives the full variable domain: DVKVTQSSRYLVKRTGEKVFLECVQDMDHENMFWYRQDPGLGLRLIYFSYDVKMKEKGDIPEGYSVSREKKERFSLILESASTNQTSMYLCASSTNTEAFFGQGTRLTVV.

This rearrangement joins TRBV4-2 to TRBJ1-3; 7 nucleotides line up with TRBD1. J gave up 0 bases and V 4 bases, and 3 bases lay outside the gene matches. This CDR3 contains 15 residues. The germline gives CDR1 LGHNA, CDR2 YNFKEQ. CDR3 loop: CASSRGQVSGNTIYF. The CDR3 DNA sequence: TGTGCCAGCAGCCGCGGACAGGTCTCTGGAAACACCATATATTTT.